These T cell receptor beta chains were read from a single sample in a study of vaccination and CD4 T cells after COVID-19. TCRdb passed the PCR reads through MiXCR, listing each CDR3 protein once. The sample lists 9,000 to 15,000 distinct CDR3 sequences, around a third occurring once. Their recognized antigens are unknown. Sequencing used CD4+ T cells from blood, cultured in vitro, obtained before SARS-CoV-2 vaccination. These receptor sequences come from a human donor who received a COVID-19 vaccine. The CDR3 runs from the conserved cysteine through the conserved F or W. D genes are given only for firm matches. Some rows mark clone size as missing; the rest say once, few, many or name a class of expanded clone.

CDR3	DNA	size	V	J	D
CASSSPSSGGAADTQYF	TGTGCCAGCAGCTCCCCGTCTAGCGGGGGGGCCGCAGATACGCAGTATTTT	NA	TRBV7-6	TRBJ2-3	TRBD2
CASSGYLYGYTF	TGTGCCAGCAGTGGCTACCTATATGGCTACACCTTC	NA	TRBV25-1	TRBJ1-2	NA
CTSSQDGARRTGRGGYTF	TGCACCAGCAGCCAAGACGGGGCGAGACGGACAGGGAGGGGAGGCTACACCTTC	few	TRBV1	TRBJ1-2	NA
CSVEDLRYGYTF	TGCAGCGTTGAAGATCTCCGCTATGGCTACACCTTC	NA	TRBV29-1	TRBJ1-2	NA
CSARGRGQGSNNEQFF	TGCAGTGCTAGAGGACGGGGACAGGGATCCAACAATGAGCAGTTCTTC	NA	TRBV20-1	TRBJ2-1	TRBD1
CASRAGGFSYEQYF	TGTGCCAGCAGGGCGGGGGGGTTCTCCTACGAGCAGTACTTC	NA	TRBV2	TRBJ2-7	TRBD2
CATREGGETQYF	TGTGCCACCCGGGAGGGTGGGGAGACCCAGTACTTC	NA	TRBV10-3	TRBJ2-5	TRBD2
CASSAHQGAQGEQYF	TGTGCCAGCAGCGCCCACCAGGGGGCGCAGGGCGAGCAGTACTTC	NA	TRBV11-2	TRBJ2-7	TRBD1
CASRAGRVEAFF	TGTGCCAGCAGGGCGGGACGGGTTGAAGCTTTCTTT	few	TRBV12-3/TRBV12-4	TRBJ1-1	NA
CASSWGTGLAGTDTQYF	TGTGCCAGCAGTTGGGGAACGGGACTAGCGGGGACAGATACGCAGTATTTT	NA	TRBV12-3/TRBV12-4	TRBJ2-3	TRBD2
CASSVGPRQGNSGANVLTF	TGTGCCAGCAGCGTCGGCCCTCGACAGGGAAACTCTGGGGCCAACGTCCTGACTTTC	NA	TRBV5-5	TRBJ2-6	TRBD1
CSASRSGGAGDTQYF	TGCAGTGCTAGTAGGAGCGGGGGGGCCGGAGATACGCAGTATTTT	NA	TRBV20-1	TRBJ2-3	TRBD2
CASSTVPSGGKTQYF	TGTGCCAGCAGCACGGTCCCTAGCGGGGGTAAGACCCAGTACTTC	few	TRBV21-1	TRBJ2-5	NA
CASRGSSGGAHTQYF	TGTGCCAGCCGGGGATCTAGCGGGGGGGCCCATACGCAGTATTTT	few	TRBV6-1	TRBJ2-3	TRBD2
CASRLPAGELFF	TGTGCCAGTAGGCTCCCCGCCGGGGAGCTGTTTTTT	NA	TRBV19	TRBJ2-2	NA
CASSSGTGDTDTQYF	TGTGCCAGCAGCTCCGGGACAGGGGACACAGATACGCAGTATTTT	NA	TRBV7-8	TRBJ2-3	TRBD1
CASSSGGTSTDTQYF	TGTGCCAGCAGTTCAGGGGGAACTAGCACAGATACGCAGTATTTT	once	TRBV28	TRBJ2-3	TRBD1
CASSQVQGRNEKLFF	TGTGCCAGCAGCCAAGTGCAGGGGCGGAATGAAAAACTGTTTTTT	NA	TRBV4-2	TRBJ1-4	NA
CASSIGQGADQPQHF	TGTGCCAGTAGTATAGGGCAGGGGGCCGATCAGCCCCAGCATTTT	NA	TRBV19	TRBJ1-5	TRBD1
CASSPRDRGSTDTQYF	TGTGCCAGCAGTCCTAGGGACAGGGGAAGCACAGATACGCAGTATTTT	NA	TRBV12-3/TRBV12-4	TRBJ2-3	TRBD1